These 20 T cell receptor beta chains were sequenced from one sample in a study of T cell responses to AZD1222 COVID-19 vaccine (dated by TCRdb to the early 2020s). This sample's time point label indicates: baseline before first vaccination. Library preparation employed the immunoSEQ multiplex PCR assay. This is the immuneACCESS table as TCRdb keeps it, with only in-frame sequences that have V and J called. A part of the clones is gone; compared with another copy, unresolved V genes explain less than half, and the rest is unexplained. The sample records 150,000 to 200,000 clones, roughly 93% of which are singletons. The top ten hold over 0.85% of the sample. The sample here was peripheral blood, taken on day 0 of AZD1222 vaccination. Receptor source: an adult in good health.

V and J are TRBV7-9 and TRBJ2-3; D is unresolved. Trimming took off 2 bases at V and 4 bases at J, with 7 bases between the two ends. The CDR3 extends over 13 amino acids. Germline loops: CDR1 SEHNR, CDR2 FQNEAQ (reference sequence). Written as DNA, the CDR3 is TGTGCCAGCAGCTTATTGGGCGCAGATACGCAGTATTTT. Encoded protein: CASSLLGADTQYF.

This clone appeared a single time. The chain combines TRBV28 with TRBJ2-4; a weak D match, TRBD2 (6 bases). Germline CDR1 reads MDHEN; CDR2 reads SYDVKM. The CDR3 consists of 14 residues. V was clipped by 5 bases and J by 5 bases, with 13 bases between them. CDR3 DNA sequence: TGTGCCAGCAGTCCCACCGGGACTCAAAACATTCAGTACTTC. Encoded protein: CASSPTGTQNIQYF.

V usage is TRBV9 and J usage is TRBJ1-2, with 10 nucleotides matching TRBD1. The CDR3 runs 15 residues. The trim removed 3 bases at V and 3 bases at J, leaving 5 bases unmatched. Germline-derived CDR1 and CDR2 are SGDLS and YYNGEE. The CDR3 DNA follows: TGTGCCAGCAGCGCGACGACAGGGGGCGACTATGGCTACACCTTC. Translated, it gives CASSATTGGDYGYTF.

The J gene is TRBJ2-7, the V gene TRBV6-6, with D unclear. Trimming cost V 0 bases and J 4 bases, with 10 bases left between them. Germline V gene data show CDR1 as MNHNY and CDR2 as SVGAGI (reference sequence). The CDR3 extends over 14 amino acids. The chain's CDR3 is CASSYSGERYEQYF. CDR3 DNA: TGTGCCAGCAGTTACTCTGGGGAAAGGTACGAGCAGTACTTC.

J is TRBJ1-5 and V is TRBV1. TRBV1 counts as a pseudogene. The CDR3 spans 17 residues. This CDR3 reads CTSSQGKWTWGNQPQHF. The CDR3 coding sequence is TGCACCAGCAGCCAAGGAAAGTGGACTTGGGGCAATCAGCCCCAGCATTTT.

The gene calls are TRBV27 and TRBJ1-2, with D possibly matching TRBD1 (6 bases). From germline, CDR1 is MNHEY and CDR2 SMNVEV (reference sequence). V was clipped by 2 bases and J by 6 bases, with 19 bases between them. CDR3 length: 16 amino acids. CDR3 DNA: TGTGCCAGCAGTTTACACGGGGGGGGGCCCGAGGATGGCTACACCTTC. Encoded protein: CASSLHGGGPEDGYTF.

The gene calls are TRBV4-2 and TRBJ2-4, with 10 bases that match TRBD2. Germline values: CDR1 LGHNA, CDR2 YNFKEQ. There are 17 residues in the CDR3. With V trimmed by 8 bases and J by 5 bases, 15 bases remained unmatched. CDR3 amino acids: CASGSSGSFTVENIQYF. CDR3 sequence (DNA): TGTGCCAGCGGCTCTAGCGGGAGTTTTACGGTTGAAAACATTCAGTACTTC.

This clone was detected a few times. CDR3 sequence (DNA): TGTGCCAGCAGCATCCCCGGAGATACGCAGTATTTT. Translating it yields CASSIPGDTQYF. The V call is TRBV7-9, the J call TRBJ2-3; D not resolved. Trimming shortened V by 5 bases and J by 5 bases, and 8 bases separated the two germline ends. The CDR3 loop spans 12 amino acids. Germline V gives CDR1 SEHNR, CDR2 FQNEAQ (reference sequence).

This clone showed up just once. This chain joins TRBV7-9 and TRBJ1-1, with no clear D. The length of the CDR3 is 14 residues. Germline assignment: CDR1 SEHNR and CDR2 FQNEAQ (reference sequence). Trimming left V 5 bases short and J 4 bases short, with 14 bases between. This CDR3 is CASSPIGSGTEAFF. The CDR3 coding sequence is TGTGCCAGCAGCCCGATAGGCTCAGGCACTGAAGCTTTCTTT. The full variable domain, rest sourced from reference TRBV7-9 and TRBJ1-1, is DTGVSQNPRHKITKRGQNVTFRCDPISEHNRLYWYRQTLGQGPEFLTYFQNEAQLEKSRLLSDRFSAERPKGSFSTLEIQRTEQGDSAMYLCASSPIGSGTEAFFGQGTRLTVV.

The genes are TRBV5-6 and TRBJ1-2, with 7 bases that match TRBD1. The CDR3 extends over 15 amino acids. Looked up from germline, CDR1 is SGHDT and CDR2 is YYEEEE. After removal of 4 bases from V and 8 bases from J, the junction contained 14 bases not matched to a gene. DNA of the CDR3: TGTGCCAGCAGCCCGCGCAACAGGGGAATAGGAGGCTACACCTTC. Encoded protein: CASSPRNRGIGGYTF.

The gene calls are TRBV11-3 and TRBJ2-5, with 12 bases fitting TRBD2. V trimming: 5 bases; J trimming: 4 bases; junction bases outside the gene matches: 2. Germline V CDR1 and CDR2: SGHNT, YENEEA. CDR3 size: 14 residues. CDR3 sequence (DNA): TGTGCCAGCAGCCAGGGACTAGCGGGAGAGACCCAGTACTTC. This sequence encodes CASSQGLAGETQYF.

This clone occurred once. This sequence joins TRBV24-1 and TRBJ2-1; the match to TRBD1 covers 11 bases. The CDR3 runs 18 residues. Trimming cost V 3 bases and J 2 bases; bases outside gene matches: 8. Germline lookup yields CDR1 KGHDR and CDR2 SFDVKD. CDR3 in DNA: TGTGCCACCAGTGATACCGGGACAGGGGGGGCTCCCTACAATGAGCAGTTCTTC. It is translated as CATSDTGTGGAPYNEQFF.

CDR3 in amino acids: CASSVFGGVGTDTQYF. The CDR3, as DNA: TGTGCCAGCAGCGTATTTGGGGGAGTGGGCACAGATACGCAGTATTTT. V is TRBV9 and J is TRBJ2-3; D tentatively fits TRBD1 or TRBD2 (5 bases each). This CDR3 is built from 16 residues. Germline V gene lookup returns CDR1 SGDLS and CDR2 YYNGEE. Trimming pared 1 base from V and 1 base from J, leaving 13 bases between.

V and J are TRBV6-4 and TRBJ1-2; tentative D call: TRBD1 (6 bases). CDR1 and CDR2 from the germline V gene are MRHNA and SNTAGT. The germline V and J ends were trimmed by 5 bases and 2 bases, with 9 bases remaining between them. The CDR3 covers 13 residues. The CDR3 DNA follows: TGTGCCAGCAGTAAGGGGGAGAACTATGGCTACACCTTC. This translates into CASSKGENYGYTF.

As regards this clone: The same CDR3 also results from other DNA sequences found in this sample. This rearrangement joins TRBV9 to TRBJ2-3, with D possibly being TRBD1 or TRBD2 (5 bases each). The CDR3 spans 13 residues. Germline loops: CDR1 SGDLS, CDR2 YYNGEE. Trimming shortened V by 0 bases and J by 4 bases, and 6 bases separated the two germline ends. The CDR3: CASSVGGSDTQYF. DNA for the CDR3: TGTGCCAGCAGCGTAGGGGGGTCAGATACGCAGTATTTT.

This rearrangement joins TRBV19 to TRBJ1-2; 7 positions agree with TRBD1. Germline CDR1 and CDR2: LNHDA and SQIVND (reference sequence). Trimming cost V 10 bases and J 7 bases; bases outside gene matches: 9. The CDR3 is 12 amino acids. CDR3 loop: CATATGFSGYTF. As DNA, the CDR3 is TGTGCCACCGCGACAGGGTTTAGTGGCTACACCTTC.

This sequence joins TRBV11-2 and TRBJ2-3; no firm D call. The V end lost 7 bases, the J end lost 1 base, and 12 bases lay between the germline ends. In germline, CDR1 is SGHAT, CDR2 FQNNGV. This CDR3 contains 14 residues. CDR3 region: CASTRPTRTDTQYF. The CDR3 region has the DNA TGTGCCAGCACCAGACCAACACGCACAGATACGCAGTATTTT. Variable domain in full (rest from reference TRBV11-2 and TRBJ2-3): EAGVAQSPRYKIIEKRQSVAFWCNPISGHATLYWYQQILGQGPKLLIQFQNNGVVDDSQLPKDRFSAERLKGVDSTLKIQPAKLEDSAVYLCASTRPTRTDTQYFGPGTRLTVL.

This chain links TRBV19 with TRBJ1-1; 7 positions agree with TRBD1. Germline lookup yields CDR1 LNHDA and CDR2 SQIVND (reference sequence). Germline trimming cut 9 bases from V and 5 bases from J; bases unmatched to any gene: 12. The CDR3 contains 14 residues. This chain's CDR3 is CASRDRAFTTEAFF. CDR3 coding DNA: TGTGCCAGCAGAGACAGGGCTTTTACAACTGAAGCTTTCTTT.

The chain is built from TRBV27 and TRBJ1-1; 9 bases match TRBD1. Germline CDR1 MNHEY, CDR2 SMNVEV (reference sequence). The CDR3 length is 17 residues. The trim removed 5 bases at V and 0 bases at J, leaving 10 bases unmatched. The CDR3, as DNA: TGTGCCAGCAGTCCCCGGACAGGGGTTCTCATGAACACTGAAGCTTTCTTT. Protein product: CASSPRTGVLMNTEAFF.

The CDR3 nucleotides are TGTGCCAGCAGCTCTCGGGGCGGACTGAATGAGCAGTTCTTC. It specifies CASSSRGGLNEQFF. This chain uses TRBV7-2 with TRBJ2-1, with D possibly called TRBD1 or TRBD2 (5 bases each). The CDR3 is 14 residues long. The V end lost 4 bases, the J end lost 7 bases, and 14 bases lay between the germline ends. Per the germline V gene, CDR1 is SGHTA and CDR2 is FQGNSA.